These 17 T cell receptor beta chains were all obtained from the same sample, sequenced in a study of T cell responses to AZD1222 COVID-19 vaccine. Repertoires were generated with immunoSEQ multiplex PCR, while TCRdb's copy carries only in-frame clones and drops some. Of 150,000 to 190,000 clones listed, about 85% are singletons. The sample in question was peripheral blood, obtained after recovery from COVID-19. The origin of the receptors is an adult who had recovered from COVID-19.

This sequence joins TRBV27 and TRBJ1-1, with D uncertain. Trimming took off 0 bases at V and 0 bases at J, with 11 bases between the two ends. This CDR3 has 16 amino acids. Germline V lookup: CDR1 MNHEY, CDR2 SMNVEV (reference sequence). The CDR3, as DNA: TGTGCCAGCAGTTTATCCTGGAGGCGGATGAACACTGAAGCTTTCTTT. It encodes CASSLSWRRMNTEAFF.

The J gene is TRBJ2-2, the V gene TRBV7-6, with TRBD2 matching over 8 bases. This CDR3 region has 16 residues. J gave up 4 bases and V 1 base, and 5 bases lay outside the gene matches. Germline V gene data show CDR1 as SGHVS and CDR2 as FNYEAQ. CDR3 residues: CASSLETSGVTGELFF. CDR3 DNA sequence: TGTGCCAGCAGCTTAGAAACTAGCGGTGTCACCGGGGAGCTGTTTTTT.

The V gene is TRBV3-1 (or the pseudogene TRBV3-2), the J gene TRBJ2-1; TRBD2 aligns across 7 bases. Germline CDR1 and CDR2: LGHDT and YNNKEL (reference sequence). This CDR3 is built from 14 residues. With 11 bases clipped from V and 7 bases from J, the junction kept 14 bases outside the gene matches. For the CDR3, the DNA is TGTGCCGCTAAAGAAGCGGGATTGGGGAATGAGCAGTTCTTC. Residues: CAAKEAGLGNEQFF.

The chain recombines TRBV5-1 with TRBJ2-3, with D maybe TRBD2 (5 bases). This CDR3 spans 14 amino acids. V was shortened by 2 bases and J by 6 bases, with 13 bases between the two germline ends. Germline V gives CDR1 SGHRS, CDR2 YFSETQ. The CDR3 is CASSLNGDVDTQYF. The CDR3 bases are TGCGCCAGCAGCTTAAACGGGGATGTCGATACGCAGTATTTT.

This rearrangement joins TRBV15 to TRBJ1-2, with D unresolved. Trimming took off 1 base at V and 2 bases at J, with 8 bases between the two ends. The CDR3 sequence is 14 residues long. CDR1 is LNHNV, CDR2 YYDKDF, per germline (reference sequence). CDR3 in DNA: TGTGCCACCAGCAGAGGGTCGGGGAACTATGGCTACACCTTC. Its translation: CATSRGSGNYGYTF.

This chain links TRBV6-5 with TRBJ1-5; 9 nucleotides line up with TRBD1. CDR3 length: 15 residues. V trimming: 5 bases; J trimming: 7 bases; junction bases outside the gene matches: 9. The V gene's germline CDR1 is MNHEY and CDR2 SVGAGI. The CDR3 DNA follows: TGTGCCAGCAGTAGGGCTGGACAGGGGCGACAGCCCCAGCATTTT. Its protein product is CASSRAGQGRQPQHF.

V usage is TRBV6-5 and J usage is TRBJ1-2; no definite D call. CDR1 is MNHEY, CDR2 SVGAGI, per germline. V was shortened by 7 bases and J by 2 bases, with 14 bases between the two germline ends. This CDR3 region has 14 residues. For the CDR3, the DNA is TGTGCCAGCACGTCGGTCAGGAGGAACTATGGCTACACCTTC. Its translation: CASTSVRRNYGYTF.

In nucleotides, the CDR3 is TGTGCCAGCAGTCTCGGGGTACATAATAATGAAAAACTGTTTTTT. Amino acids: CASSLGVHNNEKLFF. The chain recombines TRBV27 with TRBJ1-4; D remains unclear. Trimming stripped 5 bases from V and 4 bases from J, with 14 bases between. CDR1 is MNHEY and CDR2 is SMNVEV in the germline V gene (reference sequence). This CDR3 contains 15 residues.

This chain uses TRBV6-6 with TRBJ1-2, with D tentatively TRBD1 (5 bases). V lost 6 bases to trimming and J lost 4 bases, with 15 bases between them. The CDR3 has 14 amino acids. Germline CDR1 MNHNY, CDR2 SVGAGI (reference sequence). The CDR3 DNA sequence: TGTGCCAGCAGGGAGGGGCAGGCGGTCTATGGCTACACCTTC. Amino acid sequence: CASREGQAVYGYTF.

The chain carries TRBV12-3 or TRBV12-4 and TRBJ1-4; D is perhaps TRBD1 (6 bases). The CDR3 runs 13 residues. V was trimmed by 6 bases and J by 6 bases, leaving 11 bases between them. CDR3 sequence reads: CASRQGVYEKLFF. The DNA of the CDR3 is TGTGCCAGCAGACAGGGTGTATATGAAAAACTGTTTTTT.

Only one count was recorded for this clone. This chain connects TRBV7-2 to TRBJ2-2; D not resolved. Germline V gene sequence: CDR1 SGHTA, CDR2 FQGNSA. V lost 5 bases and J lost 7, with 14 bases in between. There are 14 residues in the CDR3. The CDR3 coding sequence is TGTGCCAGCAGCCTTACCCGGGCAATCGGGGAGCTGTTTTTT. This codes for CASSLTRAIGELFF.

This clone has just one count. The chain employs TRBV5-6 and TRBJ2-7; D is unclear. The CDR3 is 17 residues long. The germline V and J ends were trimmed by 0 bases and 0 bases, with 16 bases remaining between them. Germline loops: CDR1 SGHDT, CDR2 YYEEEE. The CDR3: CASSLAHQVRNSYEQYF. The CDR3 DNA follows: TGTGCCAGCAGCTTGGCCCATCAGGTCCGTAACTCCTACGAGCAGTACTTC.

The chain joins TRBV5-1 to TRBJ2-3; maybe TRBD2 (6 bases). From germline, CDR1 is SGHRS and CDR2 YFSETQ. V lost 0 bases and J 6 bases, leaving 14 bases between the germline ends. CDR3 length equals 15 residues. CDR3 sequence (DNA): TGCGCCAGCAGCTTGGAGTCCGGGAGCCACGATACGCAGTATTTT. Its translation: CASSLESGSHDTQYF.

The chain combines TRBV5-6 with TRBJ1-5; no clear D gene. In germline, CDR1 is SGHDT, CDR2 YYEEEE. V lost 1 base and J lost 4, with 12 bases in between. The CDR3 contains 15 residues. CDR3 loop: CASSLRPDGNQPQHF. CDR3 sequence (DNA): TGTGCCAGCAGCTTGAGACCGGATGGGAATCAGCCCCAGCATTTT.

In this sample, this clone turned up a few times. The chain has TRBV5-4 and TRBJ2-5; D may match TRBD1 or TRBD2 (5 bases each). This CDR3 contains 16 residues. The V end lost 4 bases, the J end lost 2 bases, and 18 bases lay between the germline ends. Germline loops: CDR1 SGHNT, CDR2 YYREEE (reference sequence). CDR3: CASSQRGRRLQETQYF. The DNA of the CDR3 is TGTGCCAGCAGCCAGAGGGGCAGAAGGTTACAAGAGACCCAGTACTTC.

The V gene is TRBV5-4, the J gene TRBJ2-7; the D gene is possibly TRBD2 (6 bases). Per germline, CDR1 SGHNT and CDR2 YYREEE (reference sequence). CDR3 size: 15 residues. Trimming left V 4 bases short and J 5 bases short, with 19 bases between. CDR3 in DNA: TGTGCCAGCAGCCAGGGCGGGGTATCAGTCAACGAGCAGTACTTC. The encoded protein is CASSQGGVSVNEQYF.

The CDR3: CSVVGGYEQYF. The CDR3 DNA is TGCAGCGTTGTTGGCGGCTACGAGCAGTACTTC. The chain joins TRBV29-1 to TRBJ2-7, with D unclear. The CDR3 spans 11 residues. Germline V gene lookup returns CDR1 SQVTM and CDR2 ANQGSEA. The germline V and J ends were trimmed by 4 bases and 3 bases, with 7 bases remaining between them.